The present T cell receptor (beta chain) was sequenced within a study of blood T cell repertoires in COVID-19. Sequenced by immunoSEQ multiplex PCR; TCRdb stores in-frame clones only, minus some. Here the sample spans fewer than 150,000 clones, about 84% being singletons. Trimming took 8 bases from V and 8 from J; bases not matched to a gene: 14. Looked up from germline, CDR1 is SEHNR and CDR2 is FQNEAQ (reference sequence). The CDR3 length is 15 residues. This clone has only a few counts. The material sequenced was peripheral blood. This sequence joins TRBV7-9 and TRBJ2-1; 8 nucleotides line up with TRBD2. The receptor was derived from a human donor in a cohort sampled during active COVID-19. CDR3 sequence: CASASLARGGDEQFF. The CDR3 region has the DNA TGTGCCAGCGCCTCCCTCGCCCGGGGGGGGGATGAGCAGTTCTTC.